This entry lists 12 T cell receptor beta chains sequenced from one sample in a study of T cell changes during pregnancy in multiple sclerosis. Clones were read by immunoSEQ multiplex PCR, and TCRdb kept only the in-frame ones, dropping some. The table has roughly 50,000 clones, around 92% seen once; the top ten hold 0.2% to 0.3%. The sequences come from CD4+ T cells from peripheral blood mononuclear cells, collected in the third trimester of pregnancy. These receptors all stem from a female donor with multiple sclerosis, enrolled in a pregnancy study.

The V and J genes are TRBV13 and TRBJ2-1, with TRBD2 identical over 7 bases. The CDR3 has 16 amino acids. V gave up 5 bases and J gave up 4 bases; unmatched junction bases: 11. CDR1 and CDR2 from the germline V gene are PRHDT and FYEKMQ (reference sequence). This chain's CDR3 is CASSRRRVGGYNEQFF. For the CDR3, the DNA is TGTGCCAGCAGCCGACGCAGGGTGGGGGGGTACAATGAGCAGTTCTTC.

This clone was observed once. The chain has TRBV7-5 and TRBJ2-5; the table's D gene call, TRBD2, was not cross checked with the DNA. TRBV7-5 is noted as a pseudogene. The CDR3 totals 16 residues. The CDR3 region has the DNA TGTGTCGGCCCCACCCCGTTCCCGGGGGGAAAAGAGACCCAGTACTTC. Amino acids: CVGPTPFPGGKETQYF.

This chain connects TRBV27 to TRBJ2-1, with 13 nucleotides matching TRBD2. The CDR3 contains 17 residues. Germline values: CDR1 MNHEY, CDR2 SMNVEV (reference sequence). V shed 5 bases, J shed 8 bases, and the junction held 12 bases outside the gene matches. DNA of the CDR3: TGTGCCAGCAGTCCACCGGCCGGGACTAGCGGGATCGATGAGCAGTTCTTC. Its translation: CASSPPAGTSGIDEQFF.

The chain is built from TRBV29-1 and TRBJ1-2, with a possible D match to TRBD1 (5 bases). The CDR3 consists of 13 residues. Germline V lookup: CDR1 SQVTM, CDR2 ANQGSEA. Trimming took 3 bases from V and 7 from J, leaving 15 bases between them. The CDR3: CSVEDFRDSGYTF. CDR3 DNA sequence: TGCAGCGTTGAGGATTTCAGGGACTCTGGCTACACCTTC.

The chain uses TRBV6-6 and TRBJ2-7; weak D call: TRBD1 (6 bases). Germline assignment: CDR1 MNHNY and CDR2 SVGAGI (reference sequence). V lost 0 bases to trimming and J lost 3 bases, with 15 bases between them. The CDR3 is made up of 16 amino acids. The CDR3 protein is CASSYSKLTGDYEQYF. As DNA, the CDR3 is TGTGCCAGCAGTTACTCAAAATTGACAGGCGACTACGAGCAGTACTTC.

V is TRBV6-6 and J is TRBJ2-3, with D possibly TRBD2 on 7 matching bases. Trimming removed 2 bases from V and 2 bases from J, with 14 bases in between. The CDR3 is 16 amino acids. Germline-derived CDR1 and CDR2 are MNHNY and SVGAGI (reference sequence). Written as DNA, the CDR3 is TGTGCCAGCAGTTACATTCGGGGGGCATCCACAGATACGCAGTATTTT. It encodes CASSYIRGASTDTQYF.

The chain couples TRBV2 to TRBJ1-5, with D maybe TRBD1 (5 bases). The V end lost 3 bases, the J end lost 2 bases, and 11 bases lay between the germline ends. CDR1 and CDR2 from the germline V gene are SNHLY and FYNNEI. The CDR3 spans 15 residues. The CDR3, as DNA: TGTGCCAGCAGTGAGGAAACGGGGGGCAATCAGCCCCAGCATTTT. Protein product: CASSEETGGNQPQHF.

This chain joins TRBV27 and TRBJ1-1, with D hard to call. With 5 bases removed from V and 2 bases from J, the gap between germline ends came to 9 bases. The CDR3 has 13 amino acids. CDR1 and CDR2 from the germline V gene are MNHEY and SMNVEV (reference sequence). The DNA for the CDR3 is TGTGCCAGCAGTGTCTGGAGCAACACTGAAGCTTTCTTT. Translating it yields CASSVWSNTEAFF.

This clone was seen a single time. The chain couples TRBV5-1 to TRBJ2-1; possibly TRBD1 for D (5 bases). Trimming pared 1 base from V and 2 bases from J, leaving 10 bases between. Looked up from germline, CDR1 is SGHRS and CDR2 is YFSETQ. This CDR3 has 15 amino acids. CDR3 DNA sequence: TGCGCCAGCAGCTTGCAGGGCCCAGCCTACAATGAGCAGTTCTTC. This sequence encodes CASSLQGPAYNEQFF.

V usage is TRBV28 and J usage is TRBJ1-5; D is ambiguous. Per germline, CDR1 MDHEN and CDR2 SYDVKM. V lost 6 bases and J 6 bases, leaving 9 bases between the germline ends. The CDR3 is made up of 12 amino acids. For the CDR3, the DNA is TGTGCCAGCAGGCCGTCAGGTCAGCCCCAGCATTTT. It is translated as CASRPSGQPQHF. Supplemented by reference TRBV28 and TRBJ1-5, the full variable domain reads DVKVTQSSRYLVKRTGEKVFLECVQDMDHENMFWYRQDPGLGLRLIYFSYDVKMKEKGDIPEGYSVSREKKERFSLILESASTNQTSMYLCASRPSGQPQHFGDGTRLSIL.

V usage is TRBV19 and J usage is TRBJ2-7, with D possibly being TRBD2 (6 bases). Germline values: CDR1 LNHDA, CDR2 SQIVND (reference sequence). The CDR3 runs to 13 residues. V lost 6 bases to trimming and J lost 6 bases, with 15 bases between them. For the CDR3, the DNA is TGTGCCAGTAGCGTGCTTCAGGGAGGCGAGCAGTACTTC. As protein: CASSVLQGGEQYF.

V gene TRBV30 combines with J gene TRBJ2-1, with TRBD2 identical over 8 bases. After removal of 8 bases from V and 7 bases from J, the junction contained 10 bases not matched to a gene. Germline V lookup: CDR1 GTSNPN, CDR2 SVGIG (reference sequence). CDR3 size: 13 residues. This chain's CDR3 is CAGGTGGPNEQFF. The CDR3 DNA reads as TGTGCCGGCGGTACGGGAGGGCCAAATGAGCAGTTCTTC.